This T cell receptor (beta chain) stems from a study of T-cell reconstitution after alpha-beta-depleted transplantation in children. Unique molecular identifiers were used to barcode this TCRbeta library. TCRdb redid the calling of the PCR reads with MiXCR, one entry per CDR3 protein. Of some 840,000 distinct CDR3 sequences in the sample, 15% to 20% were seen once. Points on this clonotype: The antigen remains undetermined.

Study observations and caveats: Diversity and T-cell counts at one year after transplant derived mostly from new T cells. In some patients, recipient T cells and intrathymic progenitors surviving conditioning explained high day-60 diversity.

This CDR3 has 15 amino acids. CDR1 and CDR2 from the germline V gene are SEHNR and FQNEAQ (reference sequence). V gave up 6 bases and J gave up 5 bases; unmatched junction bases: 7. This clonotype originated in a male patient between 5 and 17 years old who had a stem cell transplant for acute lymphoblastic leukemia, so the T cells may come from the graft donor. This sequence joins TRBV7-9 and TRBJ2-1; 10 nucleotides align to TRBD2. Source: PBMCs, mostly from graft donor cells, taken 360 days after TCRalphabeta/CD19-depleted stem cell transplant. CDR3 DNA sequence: TGTGCCAGCAGGGCTCTAGCGGGAGTCAACAATGAGCAGTTCTTC. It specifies CASRALAGVNNEQFF.